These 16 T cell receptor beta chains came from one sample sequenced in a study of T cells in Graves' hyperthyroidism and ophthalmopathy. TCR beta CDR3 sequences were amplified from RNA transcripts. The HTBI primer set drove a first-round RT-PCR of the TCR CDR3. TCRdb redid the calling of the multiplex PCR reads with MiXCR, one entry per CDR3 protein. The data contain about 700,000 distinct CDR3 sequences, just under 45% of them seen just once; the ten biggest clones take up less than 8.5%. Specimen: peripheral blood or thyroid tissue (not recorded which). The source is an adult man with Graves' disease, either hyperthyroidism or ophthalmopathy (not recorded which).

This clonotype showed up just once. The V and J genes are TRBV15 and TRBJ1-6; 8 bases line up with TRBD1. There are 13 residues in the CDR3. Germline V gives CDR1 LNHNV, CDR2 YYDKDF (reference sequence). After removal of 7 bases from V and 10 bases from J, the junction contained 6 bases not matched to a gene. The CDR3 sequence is CATTSDRDSPLHF. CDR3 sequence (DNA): TGTGCCACCACCTCGGACAGGGACTCACCCCTCCACTTT.

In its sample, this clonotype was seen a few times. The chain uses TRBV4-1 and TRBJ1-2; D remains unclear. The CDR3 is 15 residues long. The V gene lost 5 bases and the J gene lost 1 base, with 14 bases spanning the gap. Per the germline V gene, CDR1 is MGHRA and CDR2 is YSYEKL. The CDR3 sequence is CASSSEGLSNYGYTF. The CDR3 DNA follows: TGCGCCAGCAGCTCAGAAGGACTGAGTAACTATGGCTACACCTTC.

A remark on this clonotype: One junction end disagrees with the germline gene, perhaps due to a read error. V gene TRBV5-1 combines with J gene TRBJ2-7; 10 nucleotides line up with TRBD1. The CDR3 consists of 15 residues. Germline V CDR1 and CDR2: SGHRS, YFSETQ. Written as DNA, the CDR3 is TGTGCCAGCAGCCCCAGCGGGACAGGGGCAGGGGAGCAGTACTTC. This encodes CASSPSGTGAGEQYF.

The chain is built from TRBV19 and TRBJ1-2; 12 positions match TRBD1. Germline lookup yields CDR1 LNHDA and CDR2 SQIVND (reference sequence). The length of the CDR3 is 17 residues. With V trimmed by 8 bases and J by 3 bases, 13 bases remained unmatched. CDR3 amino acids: CASRKHLGTGGDYGYTF. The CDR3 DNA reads TGTGCCAGTCGGAAACACCTAGGGACAGGGGGCGACTATGGCTACACCTTC.

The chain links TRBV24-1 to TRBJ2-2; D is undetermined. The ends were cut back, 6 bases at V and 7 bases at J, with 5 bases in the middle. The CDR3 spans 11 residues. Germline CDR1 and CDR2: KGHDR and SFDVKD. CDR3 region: CATSPGGELFF. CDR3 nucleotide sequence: TGTGCCACCAGTCCCGGCGGGGAGCTGTTTTTT.

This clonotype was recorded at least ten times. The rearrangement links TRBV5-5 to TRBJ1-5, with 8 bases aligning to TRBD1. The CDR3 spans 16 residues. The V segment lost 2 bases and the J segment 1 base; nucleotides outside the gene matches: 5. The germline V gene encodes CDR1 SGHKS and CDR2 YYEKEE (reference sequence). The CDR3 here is CASSFSQGASNQPQHF. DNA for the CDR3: TGTGCCAGCAGCTTCTCCCAGGGGGCAAGCAATCAGCCCCAGCATTTT.

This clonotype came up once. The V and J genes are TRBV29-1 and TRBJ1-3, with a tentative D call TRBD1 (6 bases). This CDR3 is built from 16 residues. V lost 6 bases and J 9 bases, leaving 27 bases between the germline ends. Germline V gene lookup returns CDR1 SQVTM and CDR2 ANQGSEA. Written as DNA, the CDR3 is TGCAGCGTAGGCCGACAGGACACCGGGGAGCTTGCCACCATATATTTT. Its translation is CSVGRQDTGELATIYF.

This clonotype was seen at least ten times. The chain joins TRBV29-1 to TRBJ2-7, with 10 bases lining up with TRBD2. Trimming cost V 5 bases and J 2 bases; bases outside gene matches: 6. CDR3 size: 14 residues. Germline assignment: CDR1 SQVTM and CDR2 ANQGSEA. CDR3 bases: TGCAGCGTTTCGCCACTAGCGGGAACCTACGAGCAGTACTTC. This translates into CSVSPLAGTYEQYF.

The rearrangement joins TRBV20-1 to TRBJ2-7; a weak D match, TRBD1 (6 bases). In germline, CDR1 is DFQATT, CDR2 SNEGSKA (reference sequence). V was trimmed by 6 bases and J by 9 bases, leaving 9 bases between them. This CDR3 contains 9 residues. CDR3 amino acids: CSAGRGQYF. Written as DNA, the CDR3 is TGCAGTGCGGGCAGGGGGCAGTACTTC.

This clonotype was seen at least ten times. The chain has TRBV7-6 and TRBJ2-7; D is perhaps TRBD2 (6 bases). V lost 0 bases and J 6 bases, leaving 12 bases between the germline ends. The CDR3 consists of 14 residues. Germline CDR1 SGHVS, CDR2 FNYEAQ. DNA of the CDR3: TGTGCCAGCAGCTTAGCCGTAGCGGTGGGCGAGCAGTACTTC. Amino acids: CASSLAVAVGEQYF.

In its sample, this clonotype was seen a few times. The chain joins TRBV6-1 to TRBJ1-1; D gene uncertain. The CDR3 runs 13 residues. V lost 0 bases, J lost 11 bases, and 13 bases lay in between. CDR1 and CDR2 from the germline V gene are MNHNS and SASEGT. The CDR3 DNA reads TGTGCCAGCAGTGAAGCTACCCGGTTGTGGGCTTTCTTT. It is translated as CASSEATRLWAFF.

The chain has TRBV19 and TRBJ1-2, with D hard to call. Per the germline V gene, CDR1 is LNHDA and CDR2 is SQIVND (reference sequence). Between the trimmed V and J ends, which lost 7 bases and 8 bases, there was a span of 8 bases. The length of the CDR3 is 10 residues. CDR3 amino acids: CASTRGGYTF. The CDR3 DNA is TGTGCCAGTACGCGGGGAGGCTACACCTTC.

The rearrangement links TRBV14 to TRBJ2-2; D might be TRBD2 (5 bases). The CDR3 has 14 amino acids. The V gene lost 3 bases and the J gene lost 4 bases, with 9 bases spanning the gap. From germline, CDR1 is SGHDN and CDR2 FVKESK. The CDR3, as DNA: TGTGCCAGCAGCCAGTCCGGACTCACCGGGGAGCTGTTTTTT. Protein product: CASSQSGLTGELFF.

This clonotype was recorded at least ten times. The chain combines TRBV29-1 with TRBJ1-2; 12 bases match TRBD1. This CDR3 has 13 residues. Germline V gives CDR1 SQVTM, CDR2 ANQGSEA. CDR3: CSYQGQGAGGYTF. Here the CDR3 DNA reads TGCAGTTACCAGGGACAGGGGGCGGGAGGCTACACCTTC.

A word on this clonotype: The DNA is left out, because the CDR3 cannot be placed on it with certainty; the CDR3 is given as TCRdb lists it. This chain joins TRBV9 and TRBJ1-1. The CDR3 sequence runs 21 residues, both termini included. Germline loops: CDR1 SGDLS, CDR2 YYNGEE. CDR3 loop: CASSIYLCQTREVGENTEAFF.

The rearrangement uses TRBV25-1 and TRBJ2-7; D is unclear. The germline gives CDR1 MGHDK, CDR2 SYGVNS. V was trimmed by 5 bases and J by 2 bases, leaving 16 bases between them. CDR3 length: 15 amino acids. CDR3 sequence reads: CASSYAALPPYEQYF. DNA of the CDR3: TGTGCCAGCAGTTACGCGGCGCTCCCACCCTACGAGCAGTACTTC.